This T cell receptor (beta chain) stems from a study of tumor-infiltrating lymphocytes in primary liver carcinoma. At the level of the study: Samples gave roughly 3.65 to 8 million productive TCRbeta reads, similar across tissue types. Findings and caveats of the study: With p = 0.039, the top-250-clone fraction in tumors significantly exceeded that in blood. Tumor-adjacent and tumor-blood pairs displayed less overlap than did pairs of tumor regions.

V shed 4 bases, J shed 2 bases, and the junction held 10 bases outside the gene matches. From germline, CDR1 is SGHNT and CDR2 YYREEE (reference sequence). This CDR3 comprises 18 residues. This clonotype was counted at least ten times. As yet, its antigen is unknown. Blood RNA originated from unsorted whole blood, with germline DNA additionally extracted. A constant-region primer primed TCR beta cDNA synthesis from 500 to 550 ng of total RNA. Researchers made the TCR beta libraries by running three nested multiplex PCR rounds with slightly modified ARM-PCR. PCR rounds one and two used TRBV1-TRBV30 forward primers with a C-beta reverse primer for around 11 cycles each. TCRdb ran MiXCR on the multiplex PCR reads and lists one entry per CDR3 protein. The table lists 150,000 to 200,000 distinct CDR3 sequences, less than 65% of them singletons.

The source material was peripheral blood. The receptor was derived from a woman aged 60-70 years with primary liver carcinoma and hepatitis B virus infection. The chain recombines TRBV5-4 with TRBJ2-1; TRBD2 matches 12 bases. In nucleotides, the CDR3 is TGTGCCAGCAGCCCAAGTAGCCCTAGCGGGAGGGCCTACAATGAGCAGTTCTTC. It translates to CASSPSSPSGRAYNEQFF.